The 14 T cell receptor beta chains given below trace back to one sample, sequenced in a study of metastatic and nonmetastatic thyroid tumors. Patients were all untreated before their thyroid surgery. TCRdb redid the clone calls on the PCR reads using MiXCR. The sample carries 85,000 to 100,000 clones, more than 9.5% recorded once. The specimen sequenced was blood. These receptors came from a female donor with papillary thyroid cancer or a benign thyroid nodule (not recorded which). Some clones in this sample may be carry-over from other donors' samples.

This clone has ten or more counts. V is TRBV5-1 and J is TRBJ1-3; the D is unclear. Trimming took off 8 bases at V and 0 bases at J, with 12 bases between the two ends. CDR1 is SGHRS and CDR2 is YFSETQ in the germline V gene. The CDR3 sequence is 14 residues long. CDR3 in amino acids: CASRRDFSGNTIYF. The CDR3, as DNA: TGCGCCAGTAGACGGGATTTCTCTGGAAACACCATATATTTT.

This clone has just a few counts. The rearrangement uses TRBV6-1 and TRBJ2-7; the match to TRBD2 covers 10 bases. The V gene's germline CDR1 is MNHNS and CDR2 SASEGT. This CDR3 region has 13 residues. Germline trimming cut 8 bases from V and 7 bases from J; bases unmatched to any gene: 8. This CDR3 is CASVALAGLEQYF. The CDR3, as DNA: TGTGCCAGCGTGGCACTAGCGGGATTAGAGCAGTACTTC.

At least ten counts were recorded for this clone. An end of the junction differs from the germline gene, which may be a read error. Other DNA sequences in the sample encode the same CDR3. The J gene is TRBJ2-1, the V gene TRBV5-5, with D possibly being TRBD1 or TRBD2 (6 bases each). Germline values: CDR1 SGHKS, CDR2 YYEKEE (reference sequence). CDR3 length: 14 amino acids. The CDR3 coding sequence is TGTGCCAGCAGCCCCGCTACAGGGATTCGTCCGGGGGTCTTC. Translated, it gives CASSPATGIRPGVF.

This clone was observed many times. The V call is TRBV5-1, the J call TRBJ2-5; D is possibly TRBD1 or TRBD2 (5 bases each). Trimming stripped 1 base from V and 4 bases from J, with 14 bases between. Germline V gene sequence: CDR1 SGHRS, CDR2 YFSETQ. The CDR3 length is 15 residues. The CDR3 DNA follows: TGCGCCAGCAGCTTGCTAGTGGGGGTACGAGAGACCCAGTACTTC. As protein: CASSLLVGVRETQYF.

This clone was detected ten times or more. The V gene is TRBV30, the J gene TRBJ1-5, with 9 bases fitting TRBD1. Germline CDR1 is GTSNPN and CDR2 is SVGIG (reference sequence). V lost 5 bases, J lost 2 bases, and 1 base stayed unmatched. The CDR3 covers 13 residues. CDR3 loop: CAWGDRGNQPQHF. CDR3 DNA: TGTGCCTGGGGGGACAGGGGCAATCAGCCCCAGCATTTT.

This clone was detected a few times. The genes are TRBV28 and TRBJ1-3, with a possible D match to TRBD1 (6 bases). CDR1 is MDHEN, CDR2 SYDVKM, per germline. The CDR3 length is 16 residues. V lost 6 bases and J 0 bases, leaving 15 bases between the germline ends. The CDR3 sequence: CASSAPGQNSGNTIYF. In DNA, the CDR3 is TGTGCCAGCAGCGCTCCGGGACAAAACTCTGGAAACACCATATATTTT.

This clone was seen many times. The chain joins TRBV14 to TRBJ2-7; D gene ambiguous. Trimming cost V 6 bases and J 2 bases, with 14 bases left between them. The CDR3 runs to 14 residues. The V gene's germline CDR1 is SGHDN and CDR2 FVKESK. This CDR3 reads CASSPQNPTYEQYF. The CDR3 nucleotides read TGTGCCAGCAGTCCACAAAATCCCACCTACGAGCAGTACTTC.

The sample holds many counts of this clone. V gene TRBV5-6 combines with J gene TRBJ1-2; no definite D call. The V end was cut by 0 bases, the J end by 8 bases, with 14 bases between. Germline V lookup: CDR1 SGHDT, CDR2 YYEEEE. The CDR3 is 14 residues long. CDR3 in DNA: TGTGCCAGCAGCTTGGATGGGAGACACGGCGGCTACACCTTC. Translated: CASSLDGRHGGYTF.

This clone has more than one count but fewer than ten. One base away lies a much larger clone, so this may be a sequencing read error. The chain employs TRBV11-2 and TRBJ2-5, with 7 positions matching TRBD2. This CDR3 is 13 amino acids long. The germline V gene encodes CDR1 SGHAT and CDR2 FQNNGV. CDR3 sequence (DNA): TGTGCCAGCAGCTTAGGGGGGAGGGAGACCCGGTACTTC. Its translation: CASSLGGRETRYF.

The table lists this clone with many counts. The same CDR3 also results from other DNA sequences found in this sample. The chain is built from TRBV30 and TRBJ1-1; 8 bases align to TRBD1. The CDR3 consists of 12 residues. V lost 5 bases, J lost 2 bases, and 1 base stayed unmatched. CDR1 is GTSNPN, CDR2 SVGIG, per germline (reference sequence). The CDR3 DNA is TGTGCCTGGGGGACAGGAAACACTGAAGCTTTCTTT. Amino acid sequence: CAWGTGNTEAFF.

This clone occurred many times. This CDR3 reads CASSIQKGDGNQPQHF. The CDR3 coding sequence is TGTGCCAGCAGTATCCAAAAGGGGGACGGTAATCAGCCCCAGCATTTT. The V gene is TRBV6-1, the J gene TRBJ1-5; D is perhaps TRBD1 (6 bases). This CDR3 region has 16 residues. Germline V gene sequence: CDR1 MNHNS, CDR2 SASEGT. V lost 5 bases, J lost 4 bases, and 18 bases lay in between.

This clone was counted ten times or more. This rearrangement joins TRBV28 to TRBJ2-4, with 10 positions matching TRBD1. This CDR3 comprises 18 residues. In germline, CDR1 is MDHEN, CDR2 SYDVKM. With 2 bases clipped from V and 0 bases from J, the junction kept 7 bases outside the gene matches. This CDR3 reads CASSLPQGQGVAKNIQYF. As DNA, the CDR3 is TGTGCCAGCAGTTTACCCCAAGGACAGGGGGTAGCCAAAAACATTCAGTACTTC.

This clone was picked up many times. This rearrangement joins TRBV6-1 to TRBJ2-7; perhaps TRBD1 as D (7 bases). Looked up from germline, CDR1 is MNHNS and CDR2 is SASEGT. The CDR3 totals 15 residues. The V end was cut by 4 bases, the J end by 0 bases, with 13 bases between. The chain's CDR3 is CASSAAGGSSYEQYF. Here the CDR3 DNA reads TGTGCCAGCAGTGCAGCAGGGGGGAGCTCCTACGAGCAGTACTTC.

This clone was seen more than once but under ten times. The V call is TRBV6-5, the J call TRBJ2-2; TRBD2 matches 15 bases. Germline CDR1 and CDR2: MNHEY and SVGAGI. V shed 2 bases, J shed 7 bases, and the junction held 8 bases outside the gene matches. The CDR3 loop spans 18 amino acids. CDR3 sequence reads: CASSYEMTGLAGGGELFF. The CDR3, as DNA: TGTGCCAGCAGTTACGAAATGACGGGACTAGCGGGAGGCGGGGAGCTGTTTTTT.